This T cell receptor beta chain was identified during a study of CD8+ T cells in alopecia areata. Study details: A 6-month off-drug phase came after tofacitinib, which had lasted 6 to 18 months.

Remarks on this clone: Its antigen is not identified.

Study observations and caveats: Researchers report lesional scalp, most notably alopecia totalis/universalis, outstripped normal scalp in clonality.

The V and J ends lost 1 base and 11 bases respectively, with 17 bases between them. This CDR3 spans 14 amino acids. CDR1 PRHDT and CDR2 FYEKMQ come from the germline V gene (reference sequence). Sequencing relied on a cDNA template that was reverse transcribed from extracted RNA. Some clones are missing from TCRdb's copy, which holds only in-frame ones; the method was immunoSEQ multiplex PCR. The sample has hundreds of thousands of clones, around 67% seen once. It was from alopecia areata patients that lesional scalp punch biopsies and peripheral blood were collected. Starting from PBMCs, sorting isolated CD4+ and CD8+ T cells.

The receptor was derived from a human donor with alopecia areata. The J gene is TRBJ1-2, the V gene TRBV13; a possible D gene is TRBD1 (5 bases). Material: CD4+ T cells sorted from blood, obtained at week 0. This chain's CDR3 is CASSLAYGAVTYTF. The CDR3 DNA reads TGTGCCAGCAGCTTAGCATATGGGGCCGTCACATACACCTTC.